The 22 T cell receptor beta chains reported below all come from one sample, sequenced in a study of OX40 agonist ivuxolimab in advanced cancers. The repertoire was sequenced with immunoSEQ multiplex PCR; TCRdb's copy has only in-frame clones and lacks some. This table holds 80,000 to 95,000 clones, around 85% found once. Source: CD4+ or CD8+ T cells sorted from blood, taken in a trial of the OX40 agonist ivuxolimab. The receptors derive from an adult with an advanced solid tumor such as melanoma, head and neck, liver or kidney cancer.

The chain joins TRBV5-1 to TRBJ2-5; D may be TRBD1 (6 bases). Looked up from germline, CDR1 is SGHRS and CDR2 is YFSETQ. This CDR3 is 14 amino acids long. V dropped 4 bases and J dropped 4 bases, with 14 bases sitting between them. The CDR3 DNA follows: TGCGCCAGCAGCACGCGAACAGGGTCAGAGACCCAGTACTTC. This gives the protein CASSTRTGSETQYF.

A remark on this clone: Other DNA sequences in the same sample also yield this CDR3. The CDR3 DNA is TGTGCCAGCAGTTTTTCTAGCGGGGGGGCTAGAGAGACCCAGTACTTC. It codes for CASSFSSGGARETQYF. J is TRBJ2-5 and V is TRBV28; 12 bases fit TRBD2. This CDR3 is built from 16 residues. Germline V gene lookup returns CDR1 MDHEN and CDR2 SYDVKM. With 3 bases clipped from V and 4 bases from J, the junction kept 6 bases outside the gene matches.

This clone was picked up a small number of times. This chain joins TRBV5-1 and TRBJ1-4, with 9 bases fitting TRBD1. This CDR3 is 15 amino acids long. The germline gives CDR1 SGHRS, CDR2 YFSETQ. V dropped 0 bases and J dropped 7; count of bases not matched to a gene: 4. CDR3: CASSLAGQGSEKLFF. The CDR3 nucleotides are TGCGCCAGCAGCTTGGCCGGACAGGGGAGTGAAAAACTGTTTTTT.

The chain combines TRBV28 with TRBJ2-2; TRBD1 aligns across 10 bases. The V and J ends lost 4 bases and 5 bases, in that order; junction bases with no gene match: 10. This CDR3 has 17 amino acids. Germline V gene data show CDR1 as MDHEN and CDR2 as SYDVKM. CDR3 protein: CASSYRRTGGGTGELFF. Here the CDR3 DNA reads TGTGCCAGCAGTTACCGTCGGACAGGGGGGGGGACCGGGGAGCTGTTTTTT.

V is TRBV5-1 and J is TRBJ2-3; 11 nucleotides agree with TRBD2. This CDR3 comprises 15 residues. The germline gives CDR1 SGHRS, CDR2 YFSETQ. With 0 bases clipped from V and 6 bases from J, the junction kept 3 bases outside the gene matches. The CDR3 DNA sequence: TGCGCCAGCAGCTTGGCCGCTAGCGGGAGGGATACGCAGTATTTT. This gives the protein CASSLAASGRDTQYF.

This chain joins TRBV6-5 and TRBJ2-7, with D unclear. The CDR3 is 14 amino acids. The V gene lost 5 bases and the J gene lost 0 bases, with 11 bases spanning the gap. Germline CDR1 reads MNHEY; CDR2 reads SVGAGI. In nucleotides, the CDR3 is TGTGCCAGCAGTCGTCGACGAGGCTCCTACGAGCAGTACTTC. This translates into CASSRRRGSYEQYF.

This chain links TRBV9 with TRBJ1-1; 8 bases agree with TRBD1. V lost 0 bases and J lost 6; bases outside the gene matches: 10. Germline values: CDR1 SGDLS, CDR2 YYNGEE. The CDR3 contains 16 residues. The DNA of the CDR3 is TGTGCCAGCAGCGTAGGATCGGCAGGGGGCATTGCTGAAGCTTTCTTT. Protein: CASSVGSAGGIAEAFF.

V gene TRBV11-2 combines with J gene TRBJ1-1; no firm D call. Germline CDR1 SGHAT, CDR2 FQNNGV. V lost 3 bases and J 1 base, leaving 9 bases between the germline ends. This CDR3 comprises 14 residues. The CDR3 bases are TGTGCCAGCAGCTTTGATTACGGGAACACTGAAGCTTTCTTT. Translating it yields CASSFDYGNTEAFF. Filled out from reference TRBV11-2 and TRBJ1-1, the complete variable domain reads EAGVAQSPRYKIIEKRQSVAFWCNPISGHATLYWYQQILGQGPKLLIQFQNNGVVDDSQLPKDRFSAERLKGVDSTLKIQPAKLEDSAVYLCASSFDYGNTEAFFGQGTRLTVV.

This chain links TRBV5-5 with TRBJ2-1; 13 bases line up with TRBD2. This CDR3 spans 18 amino acids. V gave up 4 bases and J gave up 10 bases; unmatched junction bases: 17. Germline V gene data show CDR1 as SGHKS and CDR2 as YYEKEE (reference sequence). The CDR3 DNA reads TGTGCCAGCAGCCGAGGACCGGGGACTAGCGGGGTCAGGGCGGAGCAGTTCTTC. Protein product: CASSRGPGTSGVRAEQFF.

This clone was counted between two and nine times. The chain has TRBV19 and TRBJ2-1, with TRBD2 matching over 8 bases. This CDR3 comprises 14 residues. Germline V lookup: CDR1 LNHDA, CDR2 SQIVND (reference sequence). J gave up 8 bases and V 5 bases, and 8 bases lay outside the gene matches. The CDR3 sequence is CASSLGGRSDEQFF. CDR3 nucleotide sequence: TGTGCCAGTAGTTTGGGCGGGAGGTCGGATGAGCAGTTCTTC.

This clone was observed once. V usage is TRBV29-1 and J usage is TRBJ2-2, with 7 bases aligning to TRBD1. J gave up 4 bases and V 5 bases, and 7 bases lay outside the gene matches. The CDR3 is 14 residues long. Per germline, CDR1 SQVTM and CDR2 ANQGSEA. CDR3 loop: CSVSPTGFTGELFF. The CDR3 DNA sequence: TGCAGCGTTTCGCCGACAGGGTTCACCGGGGAGCTGTTTTTT.

The chain is built from TRBV5-1 and TRBJ2-7, with D perhaps given as TRBD1 or TRBD2 (5 bases each). In germline, CDR1 is SGHRS, CDR2 YFSETQ. This CDR3 contains 17 residues. V shed 1 base and J shed 4 bases, with 21 bases lying between them. The CDR3 reads CASSLIPGPPLLYEQYF. CDR3 in DNA: TGCGCCAGCAGCTTGATACCGGGACCCCCTTTATTATACGAGCAGTACTTC.

This rearrangement joins TRBV27 to TRBJ2-1, with D tentatively TRBD1 or TRBD2 (6 bases each). The CDR3 has 16 residues. V shed 7 bases and J shed 0 bases, with 16 bases lying between them. Germline V gene sequence: CDR1 MNHEY, CDR2 SMNVEV (reference sequence). The CDR3 sequence: CASNNLWGASYNEQFF. The CDR3, as DNA: TGTGCCAGCAATAACCTTTGGGGGGCCTCCTACAATGAGCAGTTCTTC.

The chain recombines TRBV9 with TRBJ1-4, with D possibly being TRBD1 (5 bases). The CDR3 extends over 15 amino acids. Germline V CDR1 and CDR2: SGDLS, YYNGEE. V gave up 0 bases and J gave up 8 bases, with 14 bases separating them. In DNA, the CDR3 is TGTGCCAGCAGCGTAGGGGGCAGATCGGACGAAAAACTGTTTTTT. It is translated as CASSVGGRSDEKLFF.

The genes are TRBV10-3 and TRBJ1-6; possibly TRBD1 for D (6 bases). V lost 3 bases and J lost 7, with 10 bases in between. The CDR3 is 14 amino acids. CDR1 and CDR2 from the germline V gene are ENHRY and SYGVKD. The CDR3 spells CAISEGQGNSPLHF. As DNA, the CDR3 is TGTGCCATCAGTGAAGGGCAGGGGAATTCACCCCTCCACTTT.

The chain is built from TRBV9 and TRBJ2-3, with 8 bases lining up with TRBD2. The CDR3 runs 18 residues. Germline-derived CDR1 and CDR2 are SGDLS and YYNGEE. J gave up 0 bases and V 3 bases, and 12 bases lay outside the gene matches. CDR3 nucleotides: TGTGCCAGCAGCGCATACCAGAGCGGGGGAGCTAGCACAGATACGCAGTATTTT. This sequence encodes CASSAYQSGGASTDTQYF.

The rearrangement joins TRBV12-2 to TRBJ2-1. TRBV12-2 corresponds to a pseudogene. CDR3 length: 15 residues. CDR3 region: CASRLQRGEYNEQFF. The CDR3 bases are TGTGCAAGTCGCCTACAAAGGGGGGAATACAATGAGCAGTTCTTC.

The chain is built from TRBV5-1 and TRBJ2-5; a possible D gene is TRBD1 (7 bases). Germline CDR1 reads SGHRS; CDR2 reads YFSETQ. The V end was cut by 2 bases, the J end by 2 bases, with 13 bases between. This CDR3 is built from 15 residues. The CDR3 region has the DNA TGCGCCAGCAGCTTAGGGGGCGGGAATCAAGAGACCCAGTACTTC. Translating it yields CASSLGGGNQETQYF.

This chain uses TRBV2 with TRBJ1-5; the D gene is possibly TRBD1 (5 bases). There are 15 residues in the CDR3. The V gene's germline CDR1 is SNHLY and CDR2 FYNNEI. V was trimmed by 4 bases and J by 2 bases, leaving 12 bases between them. The CDR3: CASSGWGVGNQPQHF. The CDR3 bases are TGTGCCAGCAGTGGATGGGGGGTCGGCAATCAGCCCCAGCATTTT.

The chain employs TRBV7-3 and TRBJ2-7, with D unclear. CDR1 is SGHTA and CDR2 is FQGTGA in the germline V gene. The V gene lost 8 bases and the J gene lost 11 bases, with 7 bases spanning the gap. The CDR3 consists of 8 residues. CDR3 DNA sequence: TGTGCCAGCTACCAAAAGTACTTC. Amino acid sequence: CASYQKYF.

The V gene is TRBV6-5, the J gene TRBJ2-7, with a weak D call TRBD1 (6 bases). The germline V gene has CDR1 MNHEY and CDR2 SVGAGI. Trimming shortened V by 6 bases and J by 2 bases, and 17 bases separated the two germline ends. The CDR3 sequence is 15 residues long. Written as DNA, the CDR3 is TGTGCCAGCAGACAAAACAGGGACCTCACCTACGAGCAGTACTTC. Translation gives CASRQNRDLTYEQYF.

The rearrangement uses TRBV28 and TRBJ1-1; D remains unclear. There are 13 residues in the CDR3. Trimming removed 5 bases from V and 6 bases from J, with 13 bases in between. From germline, CDR1 is MDHEN and CDR2 SYDVKM. The CDR3 sequence is CASSVGLAPEAFF. CDR3 in DNA: TGTGCCAGCAGTGTCGGTCTCGCCCCTGAAGCTTTCTTT.